This T cell receptor (beta chain) stems from a study of a mutant IDH1 vaccine in newly diagnosed glioma. Study-wide background: The start of vaccination came 4-6 weeks after radiotherapy alone, or with temozolomide cycles.

V was trimmed by 0 bases and J by 4 bases, leaving 13 bases between them. Germline V gene lookup returns CDR1 SNHLY and CDR2 FYNNEI. The CDR3 length is 17 residues. The data were produced by immunoSEQ multiplex PCR, yet TCRdb's version contains in-frame clones alone and is incomplete. This sample has around 66,000 clones, with about four fifths found just once. To note about this clone: Its antigen remains unidentified.

Time point in this sample: week 11, during vaccination. One vaccine dose held 300 ug of mutant IDH1 20-mer peptide and came with topical imiquimod. The origin of this receptor is a man between 45 and 60 years old with glioma. J is TRBJ2-6 and V is TRBV2; D gene ambiguous. Here the sequenced sample was PBMCs, taken from a glioma patient whose treatment included an IDH1 peptide vaccine. The DNA of the CDR3 is TGTGCCAGCAGTGAAGCGCCTAATTATTACGGGGCCAACGTCCTGACTTTC. Its protein is CASSEAPNYYGANVLTF. The full variable domain, completed using reference TRBV2 and TRBJ2-6, is EPEVTQTPSHQVTQMGQEVILRCVPISNHLYFYWYRQILGQKVEFLVSFYNNEISEKSEIFDDQFSVERPDGSNFTLKIRSTKLEDSAMYFCASSEAPNYYGANVLTFGAGSRLTVL.